The present T cell receptor beta chain was sequenced within a study of human T cells and chemical hapten exposure. Background on the study: Donors were sensitized with 2% DPC on the upper inner arm. The study enrolled mostly female patients with alopecia areata, totalis or universalis. Study-level findings and limits: PT1 expanded TCR counts correlated positively with patch test score. No shift was seen in TCRs above 1 in 1000 frequency with DPC sensitization.

The CDR3 length is 12 residues. Germline V gene data show CDR1 as SGHRS and CDR2 as YFSETQ. Trimming took 0 bases from V and 5 from J, leaving 6 bases between them. This sample's time point: patch test 2, 6 weeks after DPC sensitization. This sample's treatment: therapeutic diphenylcyclopropenone sensitization with weekly scalp DPC. Worth noting for this clonotype: Antigen specificity is unknown.

TCRdb called the RACE reads again in MiXCR, with one record for every CDR3 protein. The repertoire includes 20,000 to 30,000 distinct CDR3 sequences, 9.4% of them detected once, and approximately 7% sits in the top ten. This receptor was identified in a man aged 25 to 40 with alopecia areata. Some clones in this sample may be carry-over from other donors' samples. This chain uses TRBV5-1 with TRBJ2-7; D unresolved. Sequenced material: whole blood, taken in connection with sensitization to the hapten diphenylcyclopropenone (DPC). The CDR3 nucleotides are TGCGCCAGCAGCTTGGGAAGGGACGAGCAGTACTTC. Amino acids: CASSLGRDEQYF.